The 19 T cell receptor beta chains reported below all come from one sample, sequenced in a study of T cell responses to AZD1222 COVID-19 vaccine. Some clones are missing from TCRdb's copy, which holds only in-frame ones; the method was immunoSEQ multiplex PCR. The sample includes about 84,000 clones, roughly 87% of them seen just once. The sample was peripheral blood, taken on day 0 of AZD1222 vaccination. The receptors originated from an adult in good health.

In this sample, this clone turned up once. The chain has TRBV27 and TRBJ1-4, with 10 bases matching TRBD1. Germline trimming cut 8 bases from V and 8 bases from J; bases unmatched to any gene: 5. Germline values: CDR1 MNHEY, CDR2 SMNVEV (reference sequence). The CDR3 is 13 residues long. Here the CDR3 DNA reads TGTGCCAGCGGTGGGACAGGGGCCGAAAAACTGTTTTTT. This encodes CASGGTGAEKLFF.

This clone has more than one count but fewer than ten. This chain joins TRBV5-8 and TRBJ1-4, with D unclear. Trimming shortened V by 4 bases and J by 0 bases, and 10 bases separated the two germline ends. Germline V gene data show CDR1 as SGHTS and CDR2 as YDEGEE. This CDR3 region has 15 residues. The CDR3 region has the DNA TGTGCCAGCAGCGGAAGGACTGCAACTAATGAAAAACTGTTTTTT. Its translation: CASSGRTATNEKLFF. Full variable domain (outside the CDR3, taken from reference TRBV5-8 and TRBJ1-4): EAGVTQSPTHLIKTRGQQATLRCSPISGHTSVYWYQQALGLGLQFLLWYDEGEERNRGNFPPRFSGRQFPNYSSELNVNALELEDSALYLCASSGRTATNEKLFFGSGTQLSVL.

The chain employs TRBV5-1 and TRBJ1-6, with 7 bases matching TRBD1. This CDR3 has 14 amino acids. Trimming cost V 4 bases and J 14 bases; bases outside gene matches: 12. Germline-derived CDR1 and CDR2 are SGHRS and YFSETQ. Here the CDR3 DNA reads TGCGCCAGCAGCCTACAGGGGCCCGAGCATGCCCTCCACTTT. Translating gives CASSLQGPEHALHF.

CDR3 nucleotide sequence: TGTGCCACCAGTGAAGGCCGGGAGACCCAGTACTTC. Its translation: CATSEGRETQYF. This rearrangement joins TRBV24-1 to TRBJ2-5; D is unclear. V was shortened by 4 bases and J by 5 bases, with 7 bases between the two germline ends. The germline gives CDR1 KGHDR, CDR2 SFDVKD. The CDR3 loop spans 12 amino acids.

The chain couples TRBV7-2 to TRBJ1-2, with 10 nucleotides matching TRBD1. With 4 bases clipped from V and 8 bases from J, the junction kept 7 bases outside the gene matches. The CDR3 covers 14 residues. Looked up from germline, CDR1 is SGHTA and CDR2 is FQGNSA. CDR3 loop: CASSSYRTGGGYTF. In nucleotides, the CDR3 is TGTGCCAGCAGCTCCTACCGGACAGGGGGAGGCTACACCTTC.

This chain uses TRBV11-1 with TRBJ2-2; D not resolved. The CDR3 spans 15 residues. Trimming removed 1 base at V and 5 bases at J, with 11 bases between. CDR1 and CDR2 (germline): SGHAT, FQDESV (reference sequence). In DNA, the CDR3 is TGTGCCAGCAGCTTAGATGGTGGCGTGACCGGGGAGCTGTTTTTT. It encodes CASSLDGGVTGELFF.

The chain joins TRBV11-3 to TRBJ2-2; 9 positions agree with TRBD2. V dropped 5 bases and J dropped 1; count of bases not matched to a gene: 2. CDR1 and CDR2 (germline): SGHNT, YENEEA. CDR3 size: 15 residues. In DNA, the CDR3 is TGTGCCAGCAGCCGACTAGCGGTGAACACCGGGGAGCTGTTTTTT. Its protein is CASSRLAVNTGELFF. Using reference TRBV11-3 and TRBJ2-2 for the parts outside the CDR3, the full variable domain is EAGVVQSPRYKIIEKKQPVAFWCNPISGHNTLYWYLQNLGQGPELLIRYENEEAVDDSQLPKDRFSAERLKGVDSTLKIQPAELGDSAVYLCASSRLAVNTGELFFGEGSRLTVL.

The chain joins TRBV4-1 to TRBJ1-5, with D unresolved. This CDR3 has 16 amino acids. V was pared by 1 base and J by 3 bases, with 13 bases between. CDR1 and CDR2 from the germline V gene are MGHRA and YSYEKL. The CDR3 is CASSQAGTRLNQPQHF. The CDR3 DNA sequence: TGCGCCAGCAGCCAAGCAGGTACAAGGCTCAATCAGCCCCAGCATTTT.

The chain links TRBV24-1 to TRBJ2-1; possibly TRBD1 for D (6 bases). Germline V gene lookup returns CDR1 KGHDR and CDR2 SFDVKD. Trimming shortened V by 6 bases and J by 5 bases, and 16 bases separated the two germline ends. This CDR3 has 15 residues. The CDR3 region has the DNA TGTGCCACCAGTAGGGGGACCTATTGGGACAATGAGCAGTTCTTC. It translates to CATSRGTYWDNEQFF.

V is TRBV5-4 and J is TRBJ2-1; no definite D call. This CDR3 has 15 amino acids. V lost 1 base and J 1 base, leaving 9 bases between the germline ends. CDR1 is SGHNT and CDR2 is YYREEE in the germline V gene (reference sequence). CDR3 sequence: CASSLSTSSYNEQFF. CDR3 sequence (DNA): TGTGCCAGCAGCTTGAGCACCTCGTCCTACAATGAGCAGTTCTTC. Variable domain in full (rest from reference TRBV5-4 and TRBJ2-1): ETGVTQSPTHLIKTRGQQVTLRCSSQSGHNTVSWYQQALGQGPQFIFQYYREEENGRGNFPPRFSGLQFPNYSSELNVNALELDDSALYLCASSLSTSSYNEQFFGPGTRLTVL.

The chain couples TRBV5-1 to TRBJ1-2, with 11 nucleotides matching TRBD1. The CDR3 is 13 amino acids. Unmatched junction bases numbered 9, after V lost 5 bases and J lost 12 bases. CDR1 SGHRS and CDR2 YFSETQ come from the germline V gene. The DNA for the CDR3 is TGCGCCAGCAGTCCCCCGGACAGGGGGCCTCACACCTTC. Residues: CASSPPDRGPHTF.

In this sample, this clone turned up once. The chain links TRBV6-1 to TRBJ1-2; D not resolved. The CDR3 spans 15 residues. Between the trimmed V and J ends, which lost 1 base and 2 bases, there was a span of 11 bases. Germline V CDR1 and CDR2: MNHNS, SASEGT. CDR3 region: CASSEGGFFNYGYTF. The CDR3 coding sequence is TGTGCCAGCAGTGAAGGGGGTTTCTTCAACTATGGCTACACCTTC.

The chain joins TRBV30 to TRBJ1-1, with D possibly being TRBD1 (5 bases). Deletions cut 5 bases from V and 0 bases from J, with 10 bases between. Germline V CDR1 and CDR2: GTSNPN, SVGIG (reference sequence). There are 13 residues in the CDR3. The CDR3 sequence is CAWQQEMNTEAFF. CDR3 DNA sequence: TGTGCCTGGCAACAGGAAATGAACACTGAAGCTTTCTTT.

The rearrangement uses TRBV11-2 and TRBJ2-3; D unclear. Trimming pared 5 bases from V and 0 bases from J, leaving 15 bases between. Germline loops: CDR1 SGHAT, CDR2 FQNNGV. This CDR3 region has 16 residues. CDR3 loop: CASSPQSESSTDTQYF. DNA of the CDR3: TGTGCCAGCAGCCCTCAGTCTGAATCTAGCACAGATACGCAGTATTTT.

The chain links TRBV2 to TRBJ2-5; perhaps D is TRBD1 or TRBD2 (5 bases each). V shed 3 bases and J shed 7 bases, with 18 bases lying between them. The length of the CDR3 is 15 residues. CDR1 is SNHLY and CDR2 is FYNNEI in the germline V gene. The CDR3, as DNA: TGTGCCAGCAGTGACCGACAGCCCGGGATAGGGACCCAGTACTTC. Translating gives CASSDRQPGIGTQYF. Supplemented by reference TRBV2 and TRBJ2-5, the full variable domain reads EPEVTQTPSHQVTQMGQEVILRCVPISNHLYFYWYRQILGQKVEFLVSFYNNEISEKSEIFDDQFSVERPDGSNFTLKIRSTKLEDSAMYFCASSDRQPGIGTQYFGPGTRLLVL.

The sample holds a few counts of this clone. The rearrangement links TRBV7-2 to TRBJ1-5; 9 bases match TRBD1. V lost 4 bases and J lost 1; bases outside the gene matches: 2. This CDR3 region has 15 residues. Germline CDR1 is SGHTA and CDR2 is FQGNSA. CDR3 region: CASSSGQGSNQPQHF. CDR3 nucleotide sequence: TGTGCCAGCAGCTCGGGACAGGGAAGCAATCAGCCCCAGCATTTT.

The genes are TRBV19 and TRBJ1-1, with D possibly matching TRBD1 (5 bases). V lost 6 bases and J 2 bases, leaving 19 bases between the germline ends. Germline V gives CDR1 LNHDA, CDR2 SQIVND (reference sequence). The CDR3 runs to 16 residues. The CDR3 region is CASSPSHLGRNTEAFF. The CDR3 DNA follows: TGTGCCAGTAGCCCTTCTCACTTGGGGCGCAACACTGAAGCTTTCTTT.

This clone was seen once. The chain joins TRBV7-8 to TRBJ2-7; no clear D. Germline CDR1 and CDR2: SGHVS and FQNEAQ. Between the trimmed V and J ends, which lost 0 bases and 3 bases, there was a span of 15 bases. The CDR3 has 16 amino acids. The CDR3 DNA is TGTGCCAGCAGCTTAGCGCTTGGTGGTTCTGGCTACGAGCAGTACTTC. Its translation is CASSLALGGSGYEQYF.

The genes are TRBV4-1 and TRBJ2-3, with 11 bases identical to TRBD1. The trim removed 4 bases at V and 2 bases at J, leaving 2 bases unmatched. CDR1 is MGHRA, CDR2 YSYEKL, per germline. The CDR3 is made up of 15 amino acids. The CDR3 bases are TGCGCCAGCAGCCCCGGACAGGGGGCCACAGATACGCAGTATTTT. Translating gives CASSPGQGATDTQYF.